This T cell receptor beta chain was profiled in a study of blood T cell repertoires in COVID-19. Looking at the study overall: The study drew acute and convalescent COVID-19 samples from the United States, Italy and Spain.

Assay used: immunoSEQ multiplex PCR; TCRdb lists only in-frame clones, some missing. This table has 110,000 or so clones, 70% to 90% appearing once. The material sequenced was peripheral blood. The sequence derives from a man between 35 and 55 years old with acute or convalescent COVID-19.

The CDR3 loop reads CSVPGQGDLEQYF. DNA for the CDR3: TGCAGCGTTCCCGGACAGGGGGACCTCGAGCAGTACTTC. This chain connects TRBV29-1 to TRBJ2-7; 10 positions match TRBD1. Germline V gene data show CDR1 as SQVTM and CDR2 as ANQGSEA. The trim removed 5 bases at V and 6 bases at J, leaving 7 bases unmatched. The length of the CDR3 is 13 residues.